These T cell receptor beta chains were read from a single sample in a study of T cell responses to AZD1222 COVID-19 vaccine. The assay was immunoSEQ multiplex PCR, and TCRdb's table has in-frame clones only and misses some. The profile covers more than 110,000 clones, with roughly 90% appearing a single time and around 3.5% taken by the ten largest. The sample consisted of peripheral blood, taken 28 days after the second AZD1222 dose. These receptors came from an adult who received the AZD1222 COVID-19 vaccine. The CDR3 runs from the conserved cysteine through the conserved F or W. A D gene is named only where the DNA matches it firmly. Expanded clones are given a class, and other clones once, few, many or no size at all.

.	TRBV11-2	TRBJ2-7	.	CASSLTPESYEQYF	TGTGCCAGCAGCTTGACACCAGAATCCTACGAGCAGTACTTC
.	TRBV4-3	TRBJ1-2	.	CASSQEGGRYGYTF	TGCGCCAGCAGCCAAGAAGGGGGGAGATACGGCTACACCTTC
.	TRBV3-1/TRBV3-2	TRBJ2-6	TRBD1	CASSRKQGQINVLTF	TGTGCCAGCAGCCGGAAACAGGGACAGATAAACGTCCTGACTTTC
once	TRBV19	TRBJ2-1	.	CASSPLRNYNEQFF	TGTGCCAGTAGTCCCCTCCGGAATTACAATGAGCAGTTCTTC
.	TRBV7-2	TRBJ2-7	.	CASSLSRGAYEQYF	TGTGCCAGCAGCTTAAGCAGGGGAGCCTACGAGCAGTACTTC
.	TRBV20-1	TRBJ2-1	.	CSAAGNEQFF	TGCAGTGCTGCGGGCAATGAGCAGTTCTTC
once	TRBV7-2	TRBJ1-5	.	CASSSSYNQPQHF	TGTGCCAGCAGCTCGAGTTACAATCAGCCCCAGCATTTT
.	TRBV5-1	TRBJ2-3	.	CASSSPSGEPTDTQYF	TGCGCCAGCAGCTCACCTTCAGGGGAACCCACAGATACGCAGTATTTT
once	TRBV11-2	TRBJ2-1	.	CASSVRKVFLRSKQFF	TGTGCCAGCAGCGTCAGAAAAGTTTTCTTGCGATCAAAGCAGTTCTTC
.	TRBV11-2	TRBJ2-7	.	CASSPRPEAGEYEQYF	TGTGCCAGCAGCCCACGTCCAGAGGCAGGGGAGTACGAGCAGTACTTC
once	TRBV7-9	TRBJ2-2	.	CASSDAGTGELFF	TGTGCCAGCAGCGACGCAGGGACCGGGGAGCTGTTTTTT
.	TRBV14	TRBJ2-7	.	CASSQNRVNVYEQYF	TGTGCCAGCAGTCAGAACAGGGTAAACGTCTACGAGCAGTACTTC
few	TRBV5-1	TRBJ2-3	TRBD1	CASSLGVGQGATDTQYF	TGCGCCAGCAGCTTGGGAGTGGGACAGGGGGCGACAGATACGCAGTATTTT
.	TRBV19	TRBJ2-6	.	CASSTLKGTGANVLTF	TGTGCCAGTAGTACCCTCAAGGGTACTGGGGCCAACGTCCTGACTTTC
.	TRBV5-1	TRBJ2-7	.	CASSLDQDYEQYF	TGCGCCAGCAGCTTGGACCAGGACTACGAGCAGTACTTC
.	TRBV6-2/TRBV6-3	TRBJ2-1	.	CASSVQGFHEQFF	TGTGCCAGCAGTGTGCAGGGATTCCATGAGCAGTTCTTC
.	TRBV19	TRBJ1-5	.	CASSIGGKLQPQHF	TGTGCCAGTAGTATAGGAGGGAAACTTCAGCCCCAGCATTTT
.	TRBV7-9	TRBJ2-3	TRBD2	CASSLSGAGAMDTQYF	TGTGCCAGCAGCTTATCGGGAGCGGGAGCAATGGATACGCAGTATTTT
.	TRBV6-6	TRBJ2-1	.	CASNPRGNEQFF	TGTGCCAGCAACCCCCGTGGCAATGAGCAGTTCTTC
once	TRBV7-9	TRBJ2-1	TRBD2	CASTPSGSSYNEQFF	TGTGCCAGCACCCCTAGCGGGAGCTCCTACAATGAGCAGTTCTTC
.	TRBV28	TRBJ2-6	TRBD2	CASSPLGGRGSGANVLTF	TGTGCCAGCAGCCCCCTCGGCGGGAGAGGATCTGGGGCCAACGTCCTGACTTTC
.	TRBV11-2	TRBJ1-1	.	CASRVPGASLAFF	TGTGCCAGCAGAGTCCCGGGAGCATCCCTCGCTTTCTTT
.	TRBV12-5	TRBJ2-7	TRBD1	CASGPTGGEQYF	TGTGCTAGTGGTCCCACAGGGGGCGAGCAGTACTTC
.	TRBV7-8	TRBJ1-1	TRBD1	CASSSTGGAEAFF	TGTGCCAGCAGCTCCACAGGGGGGGCTGAAGCTTTCTTT
.	TRBV5-6	TRBJ1-2	TRBD1	CASSLVSGQGNVDYGYTF	TGTGCCAGCAGCTTAGTGTCCGGACAGGGGAATGTGGACTATGGCTACACCTTC
.	TRBV18	TRBJ1-3	.	CASSPPRGSGNTIYF	TGTGCCAGCTCACCACCGAGGGGATCTGGAAACACCATATATTTT
once	TRBV7-9	TRBJ2-7	TRBD2	CASSLRNNPGTSGYEQYF	TGTGCCAGCAGCTTACGTAATAATCCAGGGACTAGCGGATACGAGCAGTACTTC
.	TRBV28	TRBJ1-1	TRBD1	CASSYTGDEAMNTEAFF	TGTGCCAGCAGTTACACAGGGGACGAGGCTATGAACACTGAAGCTTTCTTT
.	TRBV10-3	TRBJ1-5	TRBD1	CAISGSGGNSNQPQHF	TGTGCCATCAGTGGGTCAGGGGGCAATAGCAATCAGCCCCAGCATTTT
.	TRBV28	TRBJ1-1	.	CASAVVGGTEAFF	TGTGCCAGCGCGGTAGTGGGGGGTACTGAAGCTTTCTTT
.	TRBV5-1	TRBJ1-3	.	CASSFENPSWGNTIYF	TGCGCCAGCAGCTTCGAGAATCCTTCGTGGGGAAACACCATATATTTT
.	TRBV19	TRBJ1-1	TRBD1	CASSRHFGQGNTEAFF	TGTGCCAGTAGTAGACATTTTGGACAGGGGAACACTGAAGCTTTCTTT
.	TRBV7-8	TRBJ1-6	TRBD1	CASSPGTGGRNSPLHF	TGTGCCAGCAGCCCAGGGACAGGGGGCCGGAATTCACCCCTCCACTTT
.	TRBV2	TRBJ2-3	.	CASIPGLETDTQYF	TGTGCCAGCATCCCGGGACTGGAGACAGATACGCAGTATTTT
.	TRBV6-1	TRBJ2-1	.	CASSEAGTYNEQFF	TGTGCCAGCAGTGAAGCAGGGACCTACAATGAGCAGTTCTTC
.	TRBV29-1	TRBJ2-1	TRBD2	CSPSGGSSYNEQFF	TGCAGCCCAAGCGGCGGGAGCTCCTACAATGAGCAGTTCTTC
.	TRBV7-9	TRBJ1-2	TRBD1	CASSLAGTGNGYTF	TGTGCCAGCAGCTTAGCCGGGACAGGGAACGGCTACACCTTC
.	TRBV7-2	TRBJ2-1	TRBD1	CASSSGQGGNNEQFF	TGTGCCAGCAGCTCCGGACAGGGGGGTAACAATGAGCAGTTCTTC
.	TRBV5-6	TRBJ2-1	TRBD2	CASSHGGLAAGNEQFF	TGTGCCAGCAGCCATGGAGGACTAGCGGCCGGCAATGAGCAGTTCTTC
.	TRBV10-3	TRBJ2-3	.	CAISESPSTDTQYF	TGTGCCATCAGTGAGTCTCCCAGCACAGATACGCAGTATTTT
.	TRBV5-4	TRBJ2-5	.	CASSTRTRIEETQYF	TGTGCCAGCAGTACCCGGACTCGCATAGAAGAGACCCAGTACTTC
.	TRBV6-5	TRBJ1-2	.	CASSYSGTNRGYTF	TGTGCCAGCAGTTACTCCGGCACTAATCGGGGCTACACCTTC
.	TRBV24-1	TRBJ2-2	.	CATSMWGTNTGELFF	TGTGCCACCAGTATGTGGGGCACTAACACCGGGGAGCTGTTTTTT
.	TRBV27	TRBJ2-2	.	CASSLQGNTGELFF	TGTGCCAGCAGTTTACAGGGGAACACCGGGGAGCTGTTTTTT
.	TRBV7-2	TRBJ1-1	.	CASSPHMNTEAFF	TGTGCCAGCAGCCCGCACATGAACACTGAAGCTTTCTTT
.	TRBV27	TRBJ1-5	.	CASSPLGVQPQHF	TGTGCCAGCAGCCCCTTGGGGGTACAGCCCCAGCATTTT